A single sample is the source of the 14 T cell receptor beta chains below, sequenced in a study of T cell responses to AZD1222 COVID-19 vaccine. Assay: immunoSEQ multiplex PCR; the TCRdb copy retains only in-frame clones and omits some. The sample contains approximately 150,000 clones, around nine tenths of which appear only once. The sample was peripheral blood, taken 28 days after the second AZD1222 dose. These receptor sequences come from an adult who received the AZD1222 COVID-19 vaccine.

V is TRBV7-9 and J is TRBJ2-3; 7 bases agree with TRBD1. Germline-derived CDR1 and CDR2 are SEHNR and FQNEAQ (reference sequence). Trimming took 5 bases from V and 0 from J; bases not matched to a gene: 8. The CDR3 runs to 16 residues. The DNA of the CDR3 is TGTGCCAGCAGCCAGAAAGGGGGCGCCAGCACAGATACGCAGTATTTT. This encodes CASSQKGGASTDTQYF.

CDR3 loop: CATSRDTLRELFF. For the CDR3, the DNA is TGTGCCACCAGCAGAGATACGCTCAGGGAGCTGTTTTTT. The chain has TRBV15 and TRBJ2-2; D unresolved. CDR3 length equals 13 residues. Trimming stripped 0 bases from V and 9 bases from J, with 8 bases between. Germline lookup yields CDR1 LNHNV and CDR2 YYDKDF (reference sequence).

The chain recombines TRBV7-2 with TRBJ2-3; D possibly uses TRBD1 or TRBD2 (6 bases each). V lost 6 bases to trimming and J lost 4 bases, with 14 bases between them. The germline V gene has CDR1 SGHTA and CDR2 FQGNSA. The CDR3 has 14 amino acids. The CDR3 DNA is TGTGCCAGCAGAGGGGGGAGGACACCAGATACGCAGTATTTT. This codes for CASRGGRTPDTQYF. Full variable domain (outside the CDR3, taken from reference TRBV7-2 and TRBJ2-3): GAGVSQSPSNKVTEKGKDVELRCDPISGHTALYWYRQSLGQGLEFLIYFQGNSAPDKSGLPSDRFSAERTGGSVSTLTIQRTQQEDSAVYLCASRGGRTPDTQYFGPGTRLTVL.

The chain is built from TRBV12-3 or TRBV12-4 and TRBJ2-1, with D hard to call. The CDR3 runs 12 residues. Trimming removed 8 bases at V and 7 bases at J, with 12 bases between. The CDR3 loop reads CASGRPWNEQFF. The CDR3 nucleotides read TGTGCCAGCGGACGACCTTGGAATGAGCAGTTCTTC.

The J gene is TRBJ1-5, the V gene TRBV5-1; TRBD1 might be the D (5 bases). Germline V gene data show CDR1 as SGHRS and CDR2 as YFSETQ. V shed 1 base and J shed 6 bases, with 11 bases lying between them. CDR3 length: 14 amino acids. The CDR3 here is CASSLTGAGQPQHF. The CDR3 region has the DNA TGCGCCAGCAGCTTGACCGGGGCAGGTCAGCCCCAGCATTTT. Drawing the rest from reference TRBV5-1 and TRBJ1-5, the complete variable domain is KAGVTQTPRYLIKTRGQQVTLSCSPISGHRSVSWYQQTPGQGLQFLFEYFSETQRNKGNFPGRFSGRQFSNSRSEMNVSTLELGDSALYLCASSLTGAGQPQHFGDGTRLSIL.

This clone was seen a handful of times. V gene TRBV21-1 combines with J gene TRBJ1-2. TRBV21-1 has pseudogene status. This CDR3 region has 14 residues. Written as DNA, the CDR3 is TGTGCCAGCAGCAAACGACCCGAGGGGTATGGCTACACCTTC. Protein sequence: CASSKRPEGYGYTF.

This clone was seen a handful of times. The rearrangement links TRBV6-6 to TRBJ2-7; D gene unclear. V was trimmed by 6 bases and J by 3 bases, leaving 6 bases between them. This CDR3 has 11 amino acids. CDR1 is MNHNY, CDR2 SVGAGI, per germline (reference sequence). Here the CDR3 DNA reads TGTGCCAGCAGCCCCTTCTACGAGCAGTACTTC. This encodes CASSPFYEQYF.

This clone was detected a few times. This rearrangement joins TRBV2 to TRBJ1-1; D is uncertain. The V and J ends lost 6 bases and 3 bases respectively, with 17 bases between them. The CDR3 totals 15 residues. CDR1 SNHLY and CDR2 FYNNEI come from the germline V gene. The CDR3 loop is CASRDRTVGYTEAFF. As DNA, the CDR3 is TGTGCCAGCAGAGACCGGACGGTTGGATACACTGAAGCTTTCTTT.

The chain joins TRBV9 to TRBJ1-4; 10 bases line up with TRBD1. Germline V gene lookup returns CDR1 SGDLS and CDR2 YYNGEE. The length of the CDR3 is 14 residues. The trim removed 2 bases at V and 7 bases at J, leaving 2 bases unmatched. CDR3 sequence: CASSVGDRGEKLFF. CDR3 nucleotides: TGTGCCAGCAGCGTTGGGGACAGGGGTGAAAAACTGTTTTTT.

The chain links TRBV28 to TRBJ1-2, with a tentative D call TRBD1 (6 bases). Germline V CDR1 and CDR2: MDHEN, SYDVKM. V was shortened by 6 bases and J by 7 bases, with 12 bases between the two germline ends. The CDR3 spans 12 residues. CDR3 protein: CASRLRDTGYTF. The CDR3, as DNA: TGTGCCAGCAGATTGAGGGACACTGGCTACACCTTC.

The V call is TRBV15, the J call TRBJ1-4, with TRBD1 matching 7 bases. The CDR3 has 21 amino acids. The germline V gene encodes CDR1 LNHNV and CDR2 YYDKDF (reference sequence). V lost 2 bases to trimming and J lost 0 bases; unmatched junction nucleotides: 18. The CDR3 sequence: CATSRLGGYGTAPATNEKLFF. The CDR3 region has the DNA TGTGCCACCAGCAGACTCGGAGGGTACGGGACAGCACCTGCAACTAATGAAAAACTGTTTTTT.

The chain is built from TRBV27 and TRBJ2-7, with D tentatively TRBD2 (6 bases). This CDR3 region has 16 residues. From germline, CDR1 is MNHEY and CDR2 SMNVEV (reference sequence). V was shortened by 3 bases and J by 2 bases, with 17 bases between the two germline ends. The CDR3 is CASSFEGWRAPYEQYF. For the CDR3, the DNA is TGTGCCAGCAGTTTCGAAGGGTGGAGGGCCCCCTACGAGCAGTACTTC.

This sequence joins TRBV7-6 and TRBJ2-2, with 7 bases lining up with TRBD2. The trim removed 5 bases at V and 5 bases at J, leaving 8 bases unmatched. Germline V gives CDR1 SGHVS, CDR2 FNYEAQ. There are 15 residues in the CDR3. Here the CDR3 DNA reads TGTGCCAGCAGCGTAGGACTAGGTTGGACCGGGGAGCTGTTTTTT. Protein product: CASSVGLGWTGELFF. Full variable domain (rest looked up from reference TRBV7-6 and TRBJ2-2): GAGVSQSPRYKVTKRGQDVALRCDPISGHVSLYWYRQALGQGPEFLTYFNYEAQQDKSGLPNDRFSAERPEGSISTLTIQRTEQRDSAMYRCASSVGLGWTGELFFGEGSRLTVL.

This chain connects TRBV19 to TRBJ1-4; perhaps TRBD1 as D (5 bases). The CDR3 covers 16 residues. V lost 10 bases and J 2 bases, leaving 20 bases between the germline ends. Germline CDR1 LNHDA, CDR2 SQIVND (reference sequence). The CDR3 nucleotides are TGTGCCACCCCGAGGGGATTAAGGTTCACTAATGAAAAACTGTTTTTT. Residues: CATPRGLRFTNEKLFF.